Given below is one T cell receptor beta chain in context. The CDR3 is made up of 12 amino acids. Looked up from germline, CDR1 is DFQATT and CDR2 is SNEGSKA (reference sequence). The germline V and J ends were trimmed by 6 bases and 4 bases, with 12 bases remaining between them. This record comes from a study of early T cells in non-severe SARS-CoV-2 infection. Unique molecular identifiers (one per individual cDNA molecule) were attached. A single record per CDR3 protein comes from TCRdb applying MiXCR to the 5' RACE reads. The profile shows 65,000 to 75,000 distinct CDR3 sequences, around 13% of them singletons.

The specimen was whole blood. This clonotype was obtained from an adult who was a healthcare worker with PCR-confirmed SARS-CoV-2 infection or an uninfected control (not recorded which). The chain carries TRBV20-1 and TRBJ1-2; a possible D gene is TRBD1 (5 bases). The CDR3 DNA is TGCAGTGCAATGGGGCAGTTCTATGGCTACACCTTC. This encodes CSAMGQFYGYTF.